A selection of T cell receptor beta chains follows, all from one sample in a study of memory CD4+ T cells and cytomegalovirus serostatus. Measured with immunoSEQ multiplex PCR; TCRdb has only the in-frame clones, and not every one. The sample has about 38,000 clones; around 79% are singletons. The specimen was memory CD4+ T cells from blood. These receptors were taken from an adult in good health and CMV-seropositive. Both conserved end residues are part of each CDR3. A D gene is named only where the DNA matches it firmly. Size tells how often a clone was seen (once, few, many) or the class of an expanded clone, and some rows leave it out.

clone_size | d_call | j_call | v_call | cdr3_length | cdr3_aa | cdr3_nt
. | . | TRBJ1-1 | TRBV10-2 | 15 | CASSAVRGGGAEAFF | TGCGCCAGCAGTGCGGTACGGGGAGGGGGGGCTGAAGCTTTCTTT
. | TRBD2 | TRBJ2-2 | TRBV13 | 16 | CASSLEAGVNTGELFF | TGTGCCAGCAGCTTAGAAGCGGGAGTTAACACCGGGGAGCTGTTTTTT
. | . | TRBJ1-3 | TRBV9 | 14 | CASSKTTRGNTIYF | TGTGCCAGCAGCAAGACCACGCGGGGAAACACCATATATTTT
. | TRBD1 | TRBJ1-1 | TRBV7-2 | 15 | CASSFQTGGNTEAFF | TGTGCCAGCAGCTTCCAGACAGGGGGGAACACTGAAGCTTTCTTT
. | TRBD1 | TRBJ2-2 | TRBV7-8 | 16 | CASSPSPTGTTGELFF | TGTGCCAGCAGCCCAAGCCCGACAGGGACCACCGGGGAGCTGTTTTTT
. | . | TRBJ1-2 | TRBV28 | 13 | CASSFGSRQGYTF | TGTGCCAGCAGTTTTGGTAGTCGACAGGGCTACACCTTC
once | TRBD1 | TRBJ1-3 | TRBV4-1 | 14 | CASNQGQGSNTIYF | TGCGCCAGCAACCAAGGACAGGGAAGCAACACCATATATTTT
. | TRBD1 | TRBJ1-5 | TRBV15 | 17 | CATSRTEGQGGDQPQHF | TGTGCCACCAGCAGAACAGAGGGACAGGGGGGCGATCAGCCCCAGCATTTT
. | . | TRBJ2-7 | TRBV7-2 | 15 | CASSRRPGVGYEQYF | TGTGCCAGCAGCCGTAGGCCGGGGGTTGGCTACGAGCAGTACTTC
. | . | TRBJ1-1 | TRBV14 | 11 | CASSRSGDAFF | TGTGCCAGCAGCCGGTCCGGCGATGCTTTCTTT
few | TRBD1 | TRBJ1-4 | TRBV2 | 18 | CASSPGQGTYQSDEKLFF | TGTGCCAGCAGTCCAGGACAGGGGACATATCAATCGGATGAAAAACTGTTTTTT
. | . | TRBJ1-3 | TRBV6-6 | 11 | CATLSGNTIYF | TGTGCCACCTTGTCAGGAAACACCATATATTTT
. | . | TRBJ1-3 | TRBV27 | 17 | CASSPRVSPVSGNTIYF | TGTGCCAGCAGCCCTAGAGTAAGCCCGGTCTCTGGAAACACCATATATTTT
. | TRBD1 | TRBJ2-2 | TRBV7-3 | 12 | CASGQGTGELFF | TGTGCCAGCGGACAGGGAACCGGGGAGCTGTTTTTT
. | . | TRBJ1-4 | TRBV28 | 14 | CASSLTGRGEKLFF | TGTGCCAGCAGTTTAACAGGGAGGGGAGAAAAACTGTTTTTT
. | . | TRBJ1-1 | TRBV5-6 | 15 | CASSPGRGMNTEAFF | TGTGCCAGCAGCCCCGGACGGGGAATGAACACTGAAGCTTTCTTT
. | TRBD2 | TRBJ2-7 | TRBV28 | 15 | CASSQKLAGAEEQYF | TGTGCCAGCAGTCAAAAACTAGCGGGAGCTGAAGAGCAGTACTTC
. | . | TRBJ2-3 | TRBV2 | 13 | CASCRQGTDTQYF | TGTGCCAGCTGCCGGCAGGGAACAGATACGCAGTATTTT
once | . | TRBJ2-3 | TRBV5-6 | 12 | CASSLRRARLYF | TGTGCCAGCAGCTTGAGGCGGGCGAGGCTGTATTTT
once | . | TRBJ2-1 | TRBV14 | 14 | CASSQADPYNEQFF | TGTGCCAGCAGCCAAGCGGACCCGTACAATGAGCAGTTCTTC
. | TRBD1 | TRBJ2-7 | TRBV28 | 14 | CASSTRQGIYEQYF | TGTGCCAGCAGTACCCGACAGGGGATTTACGAGCAGTACTTC
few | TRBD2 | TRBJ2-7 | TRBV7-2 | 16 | CASSLTGLAGLYEQYF | TGTGCCAGCAGCTTAACGGGACTAGCAGGCCTCTACGAGCAGTACTTC
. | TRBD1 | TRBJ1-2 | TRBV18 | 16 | CASSRVRQGDNYGYTF | TGTGCCAGCTCACGAGTTAGGCAGGGGGACAACTATGGCTACACCTTC
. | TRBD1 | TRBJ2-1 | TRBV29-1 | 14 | CSSSDRWRSNEQFF | TGCAGCTCCTCGGACAGGTGGCGATCCAATGAGCAGTTCTTC
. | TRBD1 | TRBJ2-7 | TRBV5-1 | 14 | CASSQARTGREQYF | TGCGCCAGCAGCCAAGCCCGGACAGGGAGAGAGCAGTACTTC
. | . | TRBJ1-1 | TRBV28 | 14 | CASSLSRQVAEAFF | TGTGCCAGCAGTTTATCGCGGCAGGTCGCTGAAGCTTTCTTT
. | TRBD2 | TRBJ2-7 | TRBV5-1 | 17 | CASSLGTGTSGSSEQYF | TGCGCCAGCAGCTTGGGTACAGGGACTAGCGGGAGTAGCGAGCAGTACTTC
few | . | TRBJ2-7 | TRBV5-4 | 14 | CASSLVPTNDEQYF | TGTGCCAGCAGCTTGGTCCCTACTAACGACGAGCAGTACTTC
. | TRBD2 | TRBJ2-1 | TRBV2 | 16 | CASSPSTSGKSNEQFF | TGTGCCAGCAGTCCCTCGACTAGCGGGAAGAGTAATGAGCAGTTCTTC
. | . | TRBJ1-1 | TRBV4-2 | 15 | CASSPPLRLNTEAFF | TGTGCCAGCAGCCCCCCCCTTCGACTGAACACTGAAGCTTTCTTT
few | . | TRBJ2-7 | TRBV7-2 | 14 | CASSLQTSSYEQYF | TGTGCCAGCAGCTTACAGACTAGTTCCTACGAGCAGTACTTC
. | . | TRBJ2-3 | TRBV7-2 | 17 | CASSLNTWVQGTDTQYF | TGTGCCAGCAGCTTGAATACCTGGGTTCAGGGAACAGATACGCAGTATTTT
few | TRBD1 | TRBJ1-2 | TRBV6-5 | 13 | CAATRGLREGYTF | TGTGCCGCAACCAGGGGGCTCCGGGAAGGCTACACCTTC
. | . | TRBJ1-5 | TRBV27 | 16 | CASSDFGQGSNQPQHF | TGTGCCAGCAGTGATTTTGGGCAGGGGAGCAATCAGCCCCAGCATTTT
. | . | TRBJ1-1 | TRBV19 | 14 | CASTIRKVNTEAFF | TGTGCCAGTACTATTCGTAAGGTGAACACTGAAGCTTTCTTT
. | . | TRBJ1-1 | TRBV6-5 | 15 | CASSPPAGRGTEAFF | TGTGCCAGCAGTCCCCCCGCTGGTCGGGGGACTGAAGCTTTCTTT
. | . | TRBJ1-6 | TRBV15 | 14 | CATSFRLDNSPLHF | TGTGCCACCAGCTTCCGGCTCGATAATTCACCCCTCCACTTT
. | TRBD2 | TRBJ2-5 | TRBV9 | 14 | CASSVAGGLETQYF | TGTGCCAGCAGCGTTGCGGGGGGCCTCGAGACCCAGTACTTC
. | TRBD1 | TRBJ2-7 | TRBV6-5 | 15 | CASSFGPGQMGEQYF | TGTGCCAGCAGTTTCGGACCGGGACAGATGGGCGAGCAGTACTTC
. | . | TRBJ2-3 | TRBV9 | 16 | CASSVAGAESTDTQYF | TGTGCCAGCAGCGTAGCTGGTGCGGAGAGCACAGATACGCAGTATTTT
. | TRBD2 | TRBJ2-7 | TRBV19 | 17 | CASRTHHTSGSPYEQYF | TGTGCCAGTAGGACTCATCATACTAGCGGGAGTCCCTACGAGCAGTACTTC
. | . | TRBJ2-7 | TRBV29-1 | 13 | CSVRGTTSREQYF | TGCAGCGTTAGGGGGACTACCTCTCGCGAGCAGTACTTC
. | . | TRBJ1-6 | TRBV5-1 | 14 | CASTHGGGNSPLHF | TGCGCCAGCACCCACGGGGGGGGAAATTCACCCCTCCACTTT
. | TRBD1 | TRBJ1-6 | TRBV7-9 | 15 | CASSPGQGVYSPLHF | TGTGCCAGCAGCCCGGGACAGGGAGTATATTCACCCCTCCACTTT
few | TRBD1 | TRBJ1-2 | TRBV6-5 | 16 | CASSYSTIQGAYGYTF | TGTGCCAGCAGTTACTCGACAATTCAGGGGGCTTATGGCTACACCTTC
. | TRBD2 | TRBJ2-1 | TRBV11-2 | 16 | CASRSGTISSYNEQFF | TGTGCCAGCAGAAGTGGGACTATTAGCTCCTACAATGAGCAGTTCTTC
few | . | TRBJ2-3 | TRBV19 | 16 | CASSGGASLSTDTQYF | TGTGCCAGTAGTGGGGGGGCTAGCCTGAGCACAGATACGCAGTATTTT
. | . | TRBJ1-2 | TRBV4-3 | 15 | CASSQDLLPRDGYTF | TGCGCCAGCAGCCAAGATCTCCTCCCTAGGGATGGCTACACCTTC
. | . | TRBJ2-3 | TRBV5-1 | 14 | CASSFWGQGDTQYF | TGCGCCAGCAGCTTTTGGGGGCAGGGAGATACGCAGTATTTT
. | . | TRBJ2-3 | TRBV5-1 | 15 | CASSSTGYIGDTQYF | TGCGCCAGCAGCTCAACAGGGTATATAGGAGATACGCAGTATTTT
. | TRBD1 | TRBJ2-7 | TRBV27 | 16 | CASSPRPVQGSYEQYF | TGTGCCAGCAGTCCCCGCCCCGTACAGGGGTCCTACGAGCAGTACTTC
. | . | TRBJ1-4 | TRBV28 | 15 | CASSLAGATNEKLFF | TGTGCCAGCAGTTTAGCAGGGGCTACTAATGAAAAACTGTTTTTT
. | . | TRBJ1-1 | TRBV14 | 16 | CASSQDGSTGGTEAFF | TGTGCCAGCAGCCAAGATGGGTCTACAGGTGGTACTGAAGCTTTCTTT
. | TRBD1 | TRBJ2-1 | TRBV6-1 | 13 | CASRGTGHNEQFF | TGTGCCAGCAGAGGGACAGGGCATAATGAGCAGTTCTTC
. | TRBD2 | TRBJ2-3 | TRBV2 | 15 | CASTPALAGGDTQYF | TGTGCCAGCACCCCCGCACTAGCGGGAGGGGATACGCAGTATTTT
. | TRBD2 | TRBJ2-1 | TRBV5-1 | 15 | CASSLKASGGNEQFF | TGCGCCAGCAGCTTGAAGGCTAGCGGGGGTAATGAGCAGTTCTTC
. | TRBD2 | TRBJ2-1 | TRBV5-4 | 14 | CASSFGLASHEQFF | TGTGCCAGCAGCTTTGGACTAGCGAGCCATGAGCAGTTCTTC
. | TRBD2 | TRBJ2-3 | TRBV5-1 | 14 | CASSAGVGADTQYF | TGCGCCAGCAGCGCGGGAGTAGGCGCAGATACGCAGTATTTT